This T cell receptor beta chain was sequenced for a study of radiotherapy plus CTLA-4 blockade in lung cancer. In germline, CDR1 is LNHNV, CDR2 YYDKDF (reference sequence). The V and J ends lost 0 bases and 3 bases respectively, with 6 bases between them. The CDR3 has 14 amino acids. The table lists this clone with a count of one. Sequencing used immunoSEQ multiplex PCR; TCRdb keeps in-frame clones, though not all of them. The table shows about 46,000 clones, with roughly three quarters occurring only once. The rearrangement links TRBV15 to TRBJ1-5; perhaps TRBD1 as D (5 bases). Sequences were derived from peripheral blood, sampled from a patient treated with radiotherapy plus ipilimumab. The origin of this receptor is a human donor with non-small cell lung cancer who had a complete response to radiotherapy plus ipilimumab. CDR3 bases: TGTGCCACCAGCAGAGAAGGGGCCAATCAGCCCCAGCATTTT. Translated: CATSREGANQPQHF.